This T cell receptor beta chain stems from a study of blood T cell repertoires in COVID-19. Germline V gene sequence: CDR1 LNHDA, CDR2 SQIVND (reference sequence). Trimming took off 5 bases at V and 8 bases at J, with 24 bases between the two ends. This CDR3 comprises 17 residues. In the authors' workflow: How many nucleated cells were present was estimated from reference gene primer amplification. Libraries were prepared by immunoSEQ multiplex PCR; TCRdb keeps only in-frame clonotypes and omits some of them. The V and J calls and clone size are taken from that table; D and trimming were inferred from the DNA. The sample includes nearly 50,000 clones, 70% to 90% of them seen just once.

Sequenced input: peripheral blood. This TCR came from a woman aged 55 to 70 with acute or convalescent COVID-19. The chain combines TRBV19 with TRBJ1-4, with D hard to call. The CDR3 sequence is CASSSHPGSAEGEKLFF. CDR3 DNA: TGTGCCAGTAGTTCACACCCCGGATCCGCCGAGGGAGAAAAACTGTTTTTT.